The T cell receptor (beta chain) under discussion was sequenced for a study of shared clonotypes between healthy human individuals. V lost 3 bases, J lost 2 bases, and 12 bases lay in between. This CDR3 region has 15 residues. The germline gives CDR1 SGDLS, CDR2 YYNGEE. CD8 cells classed as naive were CD45RO-negative and positively selected for CCR7, excluding terminally differentiated effector memory CD45RA+ cells. The assay was immunoSEQ multiplex PCR, and TCRdb's table has in-frame clones only and misses some. Of about 2 million clones listed, over 85% are singletons. This rearrangement joins TRBV9 to TRBJ2-1; possible D gene TRBD2, 6 bases. The sample was naive CD8+ T cells sorted from blood. This TCR was recovered from a man aged 18 to 29 in good health. DNA of the CDR3: TGTGCCAGCAGCGAGGGGCTAGCGACCTACAATGAGCAGTTCTTC. Translating gives CASSEGLATYNEQFF.